This T cell receptor beta chain came from a study of response to subunit inactivated influenza vaccine. Study observations and caveats: A suggestion made by the authors is that each seasonal influenza vaccination recruits few new T cells.

This clonotype was seen ten or more times. Its antigen is not known. One entry per CDR3 protein results from TCRdb running MiXCR on the RT-PCR reads. This sample has around 650,000 distinct CDR3 sequences, with 15% to 19% found just once. The CDR3 loop spans 15 amino acids. Germline-derived CDR1 and CDR2 are SGHDT and YYEEEE. V lost 4 bases to trimming and J lost 4 bases; unmatched junction nucleotides: 6. The source material was PBMCs from blood, sampled 11 to 12 days after vaccination. The V call is TRBV5-6, the J call TRBJ2-1; 9 nucleotides line up with TRBD1. The clonotype comes from a man aged 45-65 years who received an inactivated influenza vaccine. The DNA of the CDR3 is TGTGCCAGCAGCGCAAGGGACAGGGTATACAATGAGCAGTTCTTC. Its protein is CASSARDRVYNEQFF.